Each of the 4 T cell receptor beta chains below was sequenced from the same sample in a study of molecular identifiers for immune sequencing clone quantification. TCRdb ran MiXCR on the PCR reads and lists one entry per CDR3 protein. This table has over 70,000 distinct CDR3 sequences, roughly 25% appearing once. Sequencing used naive CD8+ T cells from blood, with Jurkat cell RNA spiked in. Subset given: FACS-sorted CD8+CD4-CCR7+CD45RA+ naive T cells. These receptors were taken from a human donor in good health. Some libraries in this study had Jurkat cell RNA spiked in.

The chain recombines TRBV13 with TRBJ2-7; weak D call: TRBD1 (6 bases). This CDR3 is built from 13 residues. V lost 4 bases and J 3 bases, leaving 10 bases between the germline ends. CDR1 and CDR2 (germline): PRHDT, FYEKMQ (reference sequence). This CDR3 is CASSSTGNYEQYF. CDR3 nucleotide sequence: TGTGCCAGCAGCTCGACAGGTAACTACGAGCAGTACTTC.

This clonotype was found a few times. The chain employs TRBV27 and TRBJ2-7, with 7 bases matching TRBD1. Germline V CDR1 and CDR2: MNHEY, SMNVEV (reference sequence). J gave up 0 bases and V 7 bases, and 6 bases lay outside the gene matches. The CDR3 runs 14 residues. The CDR3 nucleotides read TGTGCCAGCAATCCCGGGACAGTCTCCTACGAGCAGTACTTC. Translation: CASNPGTVSYEQYF.

The rearrangement joins TRBV9 to TRBJ1-3; D gene uncertain. CDR3 length: 15 residues. V gave up 3 bases and J gave up 2 bases, with 12 bases separating them. Germline V gene sequence: CDR1 SGDLS, CDR2 YYNGEE. The CDR3 loop is CASSETTTTGNTIYF. CDR3 nucleotides: TGTGCCAGCAGCGAGACGACAACCACTGGAAACACCATATATTTT.

V is TRBV6-5 and J is TRBJ2-5; 12 bases fit TRBD2. Germline CDR1 is MNHEY and CDR2 is SVGAGI. The V and J ends lost 2 bases and 2 bases, in that order; junction bases with no gene match: 6. The CDR3 sequence is 17 residues long. CDR3 nucleotides: TGTGCCAGCAGTTACACAACTAGCGGGAGGCGTCAAGAGACCCAGTACTTC. Protein: CASSYTTSGRRQETQYF.